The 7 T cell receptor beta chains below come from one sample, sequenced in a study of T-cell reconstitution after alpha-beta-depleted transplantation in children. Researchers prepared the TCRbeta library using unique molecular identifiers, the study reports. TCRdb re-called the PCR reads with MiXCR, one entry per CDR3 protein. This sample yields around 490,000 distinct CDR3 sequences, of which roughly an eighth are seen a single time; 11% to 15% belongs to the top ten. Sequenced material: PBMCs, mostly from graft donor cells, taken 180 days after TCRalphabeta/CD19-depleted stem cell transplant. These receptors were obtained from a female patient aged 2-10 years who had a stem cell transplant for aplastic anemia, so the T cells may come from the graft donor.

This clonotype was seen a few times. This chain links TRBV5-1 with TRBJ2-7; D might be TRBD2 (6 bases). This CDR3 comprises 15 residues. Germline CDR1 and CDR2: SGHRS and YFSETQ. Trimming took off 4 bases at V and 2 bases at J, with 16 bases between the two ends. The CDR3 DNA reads TGCGCCAGCAGCCCTGTGGGGGGATGGGCCTACGAGCAGTACTTC. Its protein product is CASSPVGGWAYEQYF. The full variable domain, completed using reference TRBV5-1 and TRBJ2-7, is KAGVTQTPRYLIKTRGQQVTLSCSPISGHRSVSWYQQTPGQGLQFLFEYFSETQRNKGNFPGRFSGRQFSNSRSEMNVSTLELGDSALYLCASSPVGGWAYEQYFGPGTRLTVT.

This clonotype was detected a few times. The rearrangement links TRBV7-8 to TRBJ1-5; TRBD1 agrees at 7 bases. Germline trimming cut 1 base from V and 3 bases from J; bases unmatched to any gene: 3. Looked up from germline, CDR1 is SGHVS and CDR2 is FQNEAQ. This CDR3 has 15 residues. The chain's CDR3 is CASSLGGQPNQPQHF. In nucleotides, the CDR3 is TGTGCCAGCAGCTTAGGGGGACAGCCCAATCAGCCCCAGCATTTT.

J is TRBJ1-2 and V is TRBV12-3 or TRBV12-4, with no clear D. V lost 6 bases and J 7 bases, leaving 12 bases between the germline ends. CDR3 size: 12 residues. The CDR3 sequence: CASRAGSSGYTF. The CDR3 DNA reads TGTGCCAGCAGGGCCGGGTCATCTGGCTACACCTTC.

In nucleotides, the CDR3 is TGTGCCAGCAGTTTCACAACAGGGTTGGATGGCTACACCTTC. Encoded protein: CASSFTTGLDGYTF. The chain is built from TRBV6-5 and TRBJ1-2; possibly TRBD1 for D (6 bases). Looked up from germline, CDR1 is MNHEY and CDR2 is SVGAGI. The CDR3 sequence is 14 residues long. Trimming took 4 bases from V and 6 from J, leaving 15 bases between them.

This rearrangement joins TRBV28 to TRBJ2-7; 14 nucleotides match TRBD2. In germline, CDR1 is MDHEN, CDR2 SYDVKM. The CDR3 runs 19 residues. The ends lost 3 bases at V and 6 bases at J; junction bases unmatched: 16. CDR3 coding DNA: TGTGCCAGCAGTTTGTCTCTGGGACTAGCGGGAGATTTTGGGCGCGAGCAGTACTTC. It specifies CASSLSLGLAGDFGREQYF.

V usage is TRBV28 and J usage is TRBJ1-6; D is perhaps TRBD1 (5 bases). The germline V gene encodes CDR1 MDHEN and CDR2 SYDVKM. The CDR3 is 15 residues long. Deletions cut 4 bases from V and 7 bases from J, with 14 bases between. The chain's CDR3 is CASSYPREMNSPLHF. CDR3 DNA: TGTGCCAGCAGTTATCCCAGGGAAATGAATTCACCCCTCCACTTT.

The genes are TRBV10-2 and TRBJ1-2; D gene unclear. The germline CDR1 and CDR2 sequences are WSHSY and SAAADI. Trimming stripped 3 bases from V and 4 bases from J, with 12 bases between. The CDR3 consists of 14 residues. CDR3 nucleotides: TGCGCCAGCAGTGACAGGCCGGATCGCTATGGCTACACCTTC. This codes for CASSDRPDRYGYTF.